The 19 T cell receptor beta chains in this list originate from one sample, sequenced in a study of blood T cell repertoires in COVID-19. The assay was immunoSEQ multiplex PCR, and TCRdb's table has in-frame clones only and misses some. The table records 45,000 to 50,000 clones, more than 75% of them present only once. Source material: peripheral blood. The receptors shown here come from a man aged 45-65 years with active COVID-19.

The genes are TRBV19 and TRBJ1-6, with 9 bases aligning to TRBD1. The length of the CDR3 is 16 residues. J gave up 5 bases and V 4 bases, and 6 bases lay outside the gene matches. Germline V gene sequence: CDR1 LNHDA, CDR2 SQIVND (reference sequence). The CDR3, as DNA: TGTGCCAGTAGTACTTGGACAGGGGACGATAATTCACCCCTCCACTTT. Protein product: CASSTWTGDDNSPLHF. The variable domain in full, with the rest retrieved from reference TRBV19 and TRBJ1-6, is DGGITQSPKYLFRKEGQNVTLSCEQNLNHDAMYWYRQDPGQGLRLIYYSQIVNDFQKGDIAEGYSVSREKKESFPLTVTSAQKNPTAFYLCASSTWTGDDNSPLHFGNGTRLTVT.

In nucleotides, the CDR3 is TGTGCCAGCAGCCGCAACCTTGACACGTCAGCTTTCTTT. Protein: CASSRNLDTSAFF. V usage is TRBV14 and J usage is TRBJ1-1, with D uncertain. CDR3 length: 13 amino acids. CDR1 is SGHDN and CDR2 is FVKESK in the germline V gene. V shed 4 bases and J shed 10 bases, with 16 bases lying between them.

V and J are TRBV5-1 and TRBJ2-2, with TRBD1 identical over 7 bases. Germline CDR1 and CDR2: SGHRS and YFSETQ. The ends lost 1 base at V and 4 bases at J; junction bases unmatched: 4. CDR3 length: 15 residues. This CDR3 reads CASSLLQGSTGELFF. The CDR3 coding sequence is TGCGCCAGCAGCTTGTTACAGGGGAGCACCGGGGAGCTGTTTTTT.

The J gene is TRBJ1-4, the V gene TRBV5-6; no definite D call. The CDR3 length is 15 residues. The V gene lost 2 bases and the J gene lost 6 bases, with 14 bases spanning the gap. Germline CDR1 and CDR2: SGHDT and YYEEEE. The CDR3 coding sequence is TGTGCCAGCAGCTTCTGGGGAGGGAGAGATGAAAAACTGTTTTTT. It is translated as CASSFWGGRDEKLFF.

In its sample, this clone is medium-sized. The chain uses TRBV5-1 and TRBJ1-4, with TRBD1 matching over 11 bases. The CDR3 runs 17 residues. Germline V CDR1 and CDR2: SGHRS, YFSETQ. With 2 bases clipped from V and 4 bases from J, the junction kept 7 bases outside the gene matches. CDR3 nucleotides: TGCGCCAGCAGCTTTGAGGGACAGGGGGTTATTAATGAAAAACTGTTTTTT. This sequence encodes CASSFEGQGVINEKLFF.

The rearrangement links TRBV14 to TRBJ1-1; D remains ambiguous. Trimming left V 0 bases short and J 10 bases short, with 15 bases between. Germline loops: CDR1 SGHDN, CDR2 FVKESK. The CDR3 consists of 14 residues. CDR3 region: CASSQDIITRSAFF. In DNA, the CDR3 is TGTGCCAGCAGCCAAGACATCATTACGAGGTCAGCTTTCTTT.

The J gene is TRBJ1-1, the V gene TRBV7-2; D not certain. With 4 bases removed from V and 0 bases from J, the gap between germline ends came to 6 bases. This CDR3 is built from 13 residues. Germline V CDR1 and CDR2: SGHTA, FQGNSA. Here the CDR3 reads CASSYFMNTEAFF. In DNA, the CDR3 is TGTGCCAGCAGCTACTTCATGAACACTGAAGCTTTCTTT. Variable domain in full (rest from reference TRBV7-2 and TRBJ1-1): GAGVSQSPSNKVTEKGKDVELRCDPISGHTALYWYRQSLGQGLEFLIYFQGNSAPDKSGLPSDRFSAERTGGSVSTLTIQRTQQEDSAVYLCASSYFMNTEAFFGQGTRLTVV.

This chain links TRBV5-1 with TRBJ1-2, with TRBD1 matching over 11 bases. The CDR3 has 16 amino acids. The ends lost 0 bases at V and 7 bases at J; junction bases unmatched: 8. The germline V gene has CDR1 SGHRS and CDR2 YFSETQ. The CDR3 nucleotides read TGCGCCAGCAGCTTGGCACCGGGACAGGGGGACGGTGGCTACACCTTC. This encodes CASSLAPGQGDGGYTF.

The gene calls are TRBV9 and TRBJ2-7; 7 bases fit TRBD2. V lost 4 bases, J lost 2 bases, and 6 bases stayed unmatched. The CDR3 loop spans 14 amino acids. CDR1 and CDR2 (germline): SGDLS, YYNGEE. The CDR3 DNA is TGTGCCAGCAGCCCTTTAGGGACTACCTACGAGCAGTACTTC. It yields the protein CASSPLGTTYEQYF.

The V gene is TRBV5-1, the J gene TRBJ1-1, with TRBD1 identical over 9 bases. V was clipped by 0 bases and J by 2 bases; unmatched bases: 2. Germline V gene sequence: CDR1 SGHRS, CDR2 YFSETQ. The CDR3 is made up of 15 amino acids. CDR3 bases: TGCGCCAGCAGCTTGGAGGGACAGGGAAACACTGAAGCTTTCTTT. Translation: CASSLEGQGNTEAFF.

The chain combines TRBV5-1 with TRBJ1-2, with D possibly matching TRBD1 (6 bases). This CDR3 contains 15 residues. The germline V gene has CDR1 SGHRS and CDR2 YFSETQ. Trimming removed 0 bases from V and 4 bases from J, with 13 bases in between. The DNA for the CDR3 is TGCGCCAGCAGCTTGGGGCAGGGGCGCAGCTATGGCTACACCTTC. This encodes CASSLGQGRSYGYTF.

This clone was detected only once. The chain employs TRBV7-2 and TRBJ2-7; D gene unclear. CDR1 is SGHTA, CDR2 FQGNSA, per germline. CDR3 length: 14 amino acids. V was shortened by 4 bases and J by 3 bases, with 13 bases between the two germline ends. CDR3 in DNA: TGTGCCAGCAGCTACGCCGTGGGCCACTACGAGCAGTACTTC. It yields the protein CASSYAVGHYEQYF.

This chain joins TRBV27 and TRBJ1-5; TRBD1 aligns across 8 bases. Germline V CDR1 and CDR2: MNHEY, SMNVEV (reference sequence). V trimming: 6 bases; J trimming: 3 bases; junction bases outside the gene matches: 1. The CDR3 spans 13 residues. The CDR3 spells CASRGQVNQPQHF. The CDR3, as DNA: TGTGCCAGCAGGGGACAGGTCAATCAGCCCCAGCATTTT.

The rearrangement joins TRBV5-6 to TRBJ1-4, with 9 bases matching TRBD1. Germline CDR1 and CDR2: SGHDT and YYEEEE. V lost 2 bases, J lost 10 bases, and 6 bases stayed unmatched. The CDR3 loop spans 14 amino acids. Written as DNA, the CDR3 is TGTGCCAGCAGCTTACAGGGGGCTTACGTAAAACTGTTTTTT. The encoded protein is CASSLQGAYVKLFF.

In its sample, this clone was seen a few times. The chain couples TRBV4-1 to TRBJ1-2, with TRBD1 matching over 8 bases. The CDR3 runs to 12 residues. J was trimmed by 8 bases and V by 5 bases; bases with no gene match: 4. Germline V lookup: CDR1 MGHRA, CDR2 YSYEKL. The CDR3 nucleotides are TGCGCCAGCAGCTTCGGACAGGGAGGCTACACCTTC. Its protein is CASSFGQGGYTF.

This rearrangement joins TRBV9 to TRBJ1-4, with D unresolved. The CDR3 length is 12 residues. The V end lost 1 base, the J end lost 6 bases, and 4 bases lay between the germline ends. Looked up from germline, CDR1 is SGDLS and CDR2 is YYNGEE. CDR3 DNA: TGTGCCAGCAGCGTATCGGATGAAAAACTGTTTTTT. Translating gives CASSVSDEKLFF.

The CDR3 spells CASSKLLRTAGTPQETQYF. The CDR3 DNA reads TGTGCCAGCAGCAAGCTCCTTAGAACCGCCGGGACTCCCCAAGAGACCCAGTACTTC. The rearrangement joins TRBV21-1 to TRBJ2-5; the D call of TRBD2 is as the table states it, not checked on the DNA. TRBV21-1 is assigned pseudogene status. The CDR3 length is 19 residues.

The gene calls are TRBV12-5 and TRBJ1-1, with D hard to call. V was trimmed by 2 bases and J by 1 base, leaving 8 bases between them. In germline, CDR1 is LGHNT, CDR2 FRNRAP. The CDR3 sequence is 14 residues long. The CDR3 nucleotides are TGTGCTAGTGGTTTGTCCACTTGGAACACTGAAGCTTTCTTT. Protein sequence: CASGLSTWNTEAFF. Full variable domain (remainder filled in from reference TRBV12-5 and TRBJ1-1): DARVTQTPRHKVTEMGQEVTMRCQPILGHNTVFWYRQTMMQGLELLAYFRNRAPLDDSGMPKDRFSAEMPDATLATLKIQPSEPRDSAVYFCASGLSTWNTEAFFGQGTRLTVV.

This clone has just one count. The chain employs TRBV7-2 and TRBJ2-4; unclear D gene. Germline V gene sequence: CDR1 SGHTA, CDR2 FQGNSA. Trimming took off 5 bases at V and 6 bases at J, with 11 bases between the two ends. The CDR3 runs to 13 residues. The chain's CDR3 is CASSPQIRNIQYF. The CDR3, as DNA: TGTGCCAGCAGCCCGCAAATCAGAAACATTCAGTACTTC.